This TCR beta chain was found in a study of cytomegalovirus exposure and HLA in healthy donors (dated by TCRdb to the late 2010s). Turning to the overall study: An earlier analysis of approximately 640 of the donors reported approximately 300 Gb of sequence data and 117 million unique TCR beta sequences from some 180 million T cells. Using immunosequencing, the study profiled T cell repertoires from 640 or so subjects and related those repertoires to cytomegalovirus serostatus. Besides the first cohort of around 700 subjects, a separate validation cohort made up of roughly 120 different subjects was used. A later analysis re-analyzed previously published TCR beta repertoires from hundreds of donors and added high-resolution HLA genotyping to study TCR occurrence patterns. Alongside the repertoire data, information on donor age, sex, ethnicity and CMV serostatus was compiled. To predict cytomegalovirus infection status, the study combined high-throughput TCR immunosequencing, statistical association of individual TCRs with disease status, and machine learning. Every repertoire in the discovery cohort had been generated on one and the same sequencing platform. The study was designed to test whether signatures of past pathogen exposure could be identified by cataloging public T cell receptors. An early release covering 550 to 700 HLA-typed donors comprised 250 to 350 gigabases of sequencing data and tens of millions of unique TCR sequences. Of the 300 to 500 genotyped donors, approximately 80% were placed in the genetic ancestry cluster associated with self-reported Caucasian donors. Genome-wide SNP genotypes for about three fifths of the roughly 670 donors were used in a later genetic analysis, which treated that subset as a discovery cohort. Typing coverage differed by locus: A, B, C, DRB1 and DQB1 were typed in roughly 620-630 donors, DQA1 in approximately 520, DPA1 in 600 to 610, and DPB1 in 472. Four or five DR-DQ haplotypes were treated as single units for association and clustering because of strong linkage in the cohort. In the later analysis, no new phenotypic data were used to find candidate immune exposures; instead, reliance was placed on TCR beta sequences and their occurrence across donors. HLA typing included class I and class II loci at four-digit resolution. Among approximately 370 genotyped donors of the cohort, an average of roughly 230,000 unique TCR beta nucleotide sequences was sequenced per donor, of which about 18% were non-productive. An earlier analysis of 587 of the donors used high-throughput TCR beta sequencing to judge whether each TCR beta V gene segment behaved as functional or pseudogenic. On the study overall, not on this receptor specifically: In the study, approximately 160 TCR beta chains were listed as associated with cytomegalovirus. Most TCR sequences were observed very rarely across donors, whereas some public TCRs were present in many individuals. Assigning TCR associations to individual alleles was difficult when HLA alleles, especially DR and DQ, strongly co-occurred. Linkage disequilibrium might explain the correlated functional status among segregating V segments, but an unknown experimental factor could not be excluded. In a later analysis, HLA-associated TCR beta chains showed more clonal expansion and lower generation probabilities than non-associated chains that were equally common. In a later genetic analysis, fewer N-insertions in productive TCRs were reported among donors in an Asian-associated ancestry cluster than the approximately 710-donor mean. In an earlier analysis of 587 of the donors, most TCR beta V segments appeared in productive rearrangements about 87% or about 30% of the time, broadly matching IMGT annotations. Cytomegalovirus status was reported to be diagnosed by the classifier with high specificity and sensitivity in both the original and validation cohorts. A group of highly shared sequence variants was considered likely to be a technical artifact of the sequencing pipeline. Some IMGT-functional V segments, including TRBV6-2 and TRBV6-3, could not be told apart with the 87-base-pair reads, so those segments were excluded. Approximately 18 rarely observed V segments, including chromosome 9 orphons, were excluded from the earlier analysis of about 500 of the donors because counts were too low. Specific HLA alleles were associated with about 17,000 TCR beta sequences at a false discovery rate of 0.05 in a later analysis. In a later analysis, TCR association rates were found to vary across HLA loci, with the most associated TCRs seen for DRB1 alleles and the fewest for HLA-C alleles. In vitro tests confirmed that a few of the cytomegalovirus-associated TCR beta chains recognize cytomegalovirus antigens. Immune exposure information for the cohort was limited to CMV serostatus. Because HLA typing was missing for some donors at each locus, association tests included only the typed subset. The presence/absence analyses assumed that sequencing depth was roughly uniform across donors, and that assumption may not be true. A later genetic analysis associated a missense DCLRE1C variant with V-gene and J-gene trimming of TCR beta chains, and an independent cohort replicated the association. It was suggested by the authors that the approach could potentially be generalized to other disease states and immunological phenotypes. The cohort was sequenced for TCR beta chains only, and without alpha or paired-chain data the features that could be detected were limited. In a later analysis, several top co-occurrence clusters were reported to appear linked to parvovirus B19, influenza, CMV and Epstein-Barr virus. According to a later analysis, most CMV-associated TCR beta chains appeared to be HLA-restricted, and the HLA associations seemed to be driven largely by CMV exposure. A further reported finding was that TCR beta sequences accurately predicted the HLA-A and HLA-B alleles for most subjects in the first cohort.

This clone was picked up one time. The specificity of this receptor is unknown. Base qualities are not provided; no much larger clone lies one nucleotide away. The cohort was made up of approximately 700 healthy bone marrow donors. Cohort members were all nominally healthy when sampled, although unrecorded immune exposures were likely present. The donor was CMV seronegative and was included in the group of 352 seronegative cohort members. Each donor provided a peripheral blood sample, and peripheral blood mononuclear cells were used for TCR beta sequencing. Genomic DNA was extracted from the blood cell samples with the Qiagen DNeasy Blood Extraction Kit. V trim: 6 bases; J trim: 1 base; unmatched bases: 5. The germline V gene sets CDR1 to SQVTM and CDR2 to ANQGSEA. Measured from the cysteine to the phenylalanine, the CDR3 is 13 residues long. The retained sequence is limited to the CDR3, 39 bases, with the frame set at the first base.

Libraries were prepared through the immunoSEQ multiplex PCR assay. For the multiplex PCR, a mixture combining 60 forward primers for TCR Vbeta segments and 13 reverse primers for TCR Jbeta segments was used. The CDR3 region of rearranged TCR beta genes was amplified from genomic DNA with a multiplex PCR assay. Amplified TCR beta libraries were sequenced as 87-base-pair reads on the Illumina HiSeq System. As for how the authors treated the data: In a later analysis, roughly 80 million unique TCR beta chains were counted across the approximately 620 repertoires, and roughly 11 million of these chains were shared by at least two donors. Raw reads were error-corrected and collapsed into unique sequences by a nearest-neighbor algorithm in which closely related sequences were merged to remove PCR and sequencing errors. To assign V, D and J gene segments, CDR3 sequences were aligned to IMGT reference sequences. For a sequence to be retained, at least a six-nucleotide match to both a V gene segment and a J gene segment was required. A rearrangement counted as productive if the CDR3 had no stop codons and remained in frame with V and J, and every other rearrangement counted as non-productive. Following IMGT convention, CDR3 was defined as the stretch from the second conserved V-encoded cysteine up to the conserved J-encoded phenylalanine. In an earlier analysis of around 640 of the donors, sequences lacking an unambiguous match to a single V gene segment were excluded. An earlier analysis of around 600 of the donors classified V segments as functional when productive rearrangements were above 56.7% and as segregating when the standard deviation between donors was above 5%. To diagnose cytomegalovirus status from the catalog of TCR beta chain sequences, a statistical classification framework was built. In a later analysis, TCR nucleotide sequences were compared against IMGT/GENE-DB human TR gene sequences so that V and J genes could be assigned. A later analysis assigned CDR3 sequences and most-parsimonious VDJ recombination scenarios with the TCRdist pipeline. In a later analysis, each TCR beta chain was defined by its CDR3 amino acid sequence together with its V-gene family, and reads lacking a unique V-gene family were excluded. To address suspected cross-contamination and a sequencing artifact, a later analysis removed several hundred highly shared, low-generation-probability nucleotide sequences. In a later analysis, a clonal expansion index for each public chain was calculated from normalized within-repertoire ranks of inferred template counts. Generation probabilities in a later analysis came from a VDJ recombination model fitted to out-of-frame rearrangements, and those results were checked against IGoR. A later analysis scored TCR-TCR, TCR-HLA and TCR-CMV co-occurrence with hypergeometric tests, applying a repertoire-size bias correction to TCR pairs. False discovery rates were estimated in a later analysis by permuting HLA or CMV assignments 20 times. In a later analysis, co-occurring TCRs were grouped with DBSCAN, and TCRdist sequence similarity was added when clustering was performed within HLA-allele-positive subsets. Co-occurrence clustering excluded repertoires with fewer than 30,000 or more than 120,000 public chains, plus five with anomalous nucleotide sharing. TCRdb provides this immuneACCESS table in a form limited to in-frame rearrangements. Some clones are lacking; in checked studies, under half of them reflect an unresolved V gene, and why the rest are absent is not known. V, J and clone size derive from that table, while D and trimming were established from the DNA sequence. The sample contains about 83,000 clones, roughly 75% of them found a single time. The ten largest account for roughly 4.2% of the sample.

The clonotype was recovered from a man between 60 and 70 years old in good health and CMV-seronegative. The sample comprised PBMCs. The rearranged chain carries TRBV29-1 and TRBJ1-1, with 7 middle bases fitting TRBD1. For the CDR3, the sequence is CSVGTAQNTEAFF. The DNA reads as follows: TGCAGCGTGGGGACAGCGCAGAACACTGAAGCTTTCTTT.